The clone carrying this T cell receptor beta chain was seen a handful of times. This entry belongs to a study of T-cell memory formation after mild COVID-19. Each CDR3 protein is one row after TCRdb ran MiXCR on the 5' RACE reads. The repertoire consists of a few hundred thousand distinct CDR3 sequences, with around 21% occurring once and the leading ten covering roughly an eighth. This CDR3 contains 12 residues. The sequence was obtained from an adult woman who had mild COVID-19 (a few samples of this study predate the infection). Cell type and time point are not known. The source material was PBMCs or a T cell subset sorted from them (not recorded which). V and J are TRBV21-1 and TRBJ2-7. TRBV21-1 is assigned pseudogene status. As DNA, the CDR3 is TGTGCCAGCAGCAAAGGTGGCTTTGGTCGGTACTTC. Encoded protein: CASSKGGFGRYF.